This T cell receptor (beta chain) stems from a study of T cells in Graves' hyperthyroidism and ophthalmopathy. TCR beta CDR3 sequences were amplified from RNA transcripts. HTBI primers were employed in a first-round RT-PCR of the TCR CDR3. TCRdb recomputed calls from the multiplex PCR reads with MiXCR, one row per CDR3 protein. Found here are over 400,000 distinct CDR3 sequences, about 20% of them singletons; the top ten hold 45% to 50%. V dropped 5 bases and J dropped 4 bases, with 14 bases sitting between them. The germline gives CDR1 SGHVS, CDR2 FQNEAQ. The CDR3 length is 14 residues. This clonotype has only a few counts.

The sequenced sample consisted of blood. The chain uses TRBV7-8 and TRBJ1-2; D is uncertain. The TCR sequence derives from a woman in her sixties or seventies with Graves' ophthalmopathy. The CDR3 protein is CASSQDRVSYGYTF. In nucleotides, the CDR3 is TGTGCCAGCAGCCAGGACCGAGTTTCCTATGGCTACACCTTC.